The T cell receptor (beta chain) described here comes from a study of shared clonotypes between healthy human individuals. Sequencing was performed with immunoSEQ multiplex PCR; in TCRdb, only in-frame clones are kept and a portion is missing. The sample includes about 380,000 clones, just over 95% seen only once; the top ten take more than 0.3%. Specimen: memory CD8+ T cells sorted from blood. Subset here: CD45RO+ cells pooled with CCR7-negative TemRA cells. The source is a man younger than 40 in good health.

The CDR3 coding sequence is TGCGCCAGCTCCAACTCACTAGCGGGAGGGGGGTACTCCTACAATGAGCAGTTCTTC. Protein: CASSNSLAGGGYSYNEQFF. The chain links TRBV4-1 to TRBJ2-1, with 13 bases fitting TRBD2. The CDR3 has 19 amino acids. Germline V gene lookup returns CDR1 MGHRA and CDR2 YSYEKL. V lost 8 bases and J lost 0; bases outside the gene matches: 13.